Described below is a single T cell receptor beta chain sequence and its context. The specificity of this receptor is unknown. The record has no base qualities; no much larger clone is one base away. CDR3 length: 15 amino acids, cysteine to phenylalanine. The retained sequence is limited to the CDR3, 45 bases, with the frame set at the first base. V is pared back by 6 bases and J by 6 bases, with 17 bases lying between the germline termini. CDR1 and CDR2 are drawn from the germline V gene: MNHEY, SVGEGT. What this sample's time point label stands for: baseline before first vaccination. The vaccinee samples were drawn from two UK trials, COV001 and COV002, one of which was a single-blind randomized controlled phase 2/3 trial testing AZD1222 (ChAdOx1 nCoV-19) in healthy adults. Trial participant PBMC samples were collected at day 0 and day 28 after the second dose for TCRbeta chain sequencing. This specimen belongs to a study of T cell responses to AZD1222 COVID-19 vaccine (dated by TCRdb to about 2021). Context from the whole study: AZD1222 recipients given second doses at about 4 weeks or at about 12 weeks were pooled, since spike-specific TCR depth and breadth were not found to differ between the two schedules. A total of approximately 250 trial participants underwent TCR sequencing, of whom some 200 had received two doses of AZD1222 and about 25 had received two doses of the MenACWY control vaccine. Trial participants were enrolled into age subgroups of 18-55, 56-69 and 70-plus years, which contained about 150, 27 and 61 TCR-sequenced participants, respectively. Study-wide conclusions, independent of this receptor: Conclusions about previously exposed vaccinees are limited, since just five to seven AZD1222 recipients were seropositive for SARS-CoV-2 at baseline. Most participants were white British and females outnumbered males, and the authors suggested that clonal diversity may have been underestimated. Reportedly, close to half of the unique spike-specific TCRs recognized epitopes lying outside the regions that are mutated in the B.1.351 and B.1.1.7 variants. Because no day 14 peak-response samples were available, repertoires were characterized only after the peak T cell response. The whole spike protein was spanned by vaccine-associated CD4 TCRs, and dominant responses were seen in regions 160-218 and 743-854. After two AZD1222 doses, both the breadth and the depth of spike-specific TCRs were significantly higher than at day 0 and than in MenACWY recipients. In the small 56-69-year group, the increase in depth fell short of significance, most likely because of low power.

The CDR3 regions of human TCRbeta chains were analyzed by immunosequencing. The source study handled its data this way. TCRs in the repertoires were matched against a reference library of SARS-CoV-2-specific TCRs that had been generated with the MIRA antigen-specificity platform. Breadth was defined as the fraction of unique TCRs that were SARS-CoV-2-associated. Depth was defined as the fraction of total T cells that were SARS-CoV-2-associated. Using the MIRA data, each spike-specific TCR was assigned both to the spike region to which the TCR was reactive and to a CD4 or CD8 class. Log10-transformed breadth and depth values were compared by one-way ANOVA with Sidak's multiple comparisons tests. Entries here come from immuneACCESS through TCRdb and include only in-frame sequences with V and J called. Some clones fail to appear in such tables; in the studies checked, an unresolved V gene covers under half of the shortfall, and the cause of the remainder is unknown. The D gene and trimming were derived from the DNA, and the V and J assignments and clone size from that table. The sample profile shows approximately 140,000 clones; about 90% of them were found once. The top ten constitute 5.5% of the sample.

Specimen: peripheral blood, collected on day 0 of AZD1222 vaccination. The sequence was obtained from an adult in good health. Recombination linked TRBV6-2 or TRBV6-3 to TRBJ1-4; a confident D gene designation cannot be given. The CDR3 amino acid sequence is: CASSKPGSWDEKLFF. The sequence in DNA is TGTGCCAGCAGCAAACCGGGCTCCTGGGATGAAAAACTGTTTTTT.